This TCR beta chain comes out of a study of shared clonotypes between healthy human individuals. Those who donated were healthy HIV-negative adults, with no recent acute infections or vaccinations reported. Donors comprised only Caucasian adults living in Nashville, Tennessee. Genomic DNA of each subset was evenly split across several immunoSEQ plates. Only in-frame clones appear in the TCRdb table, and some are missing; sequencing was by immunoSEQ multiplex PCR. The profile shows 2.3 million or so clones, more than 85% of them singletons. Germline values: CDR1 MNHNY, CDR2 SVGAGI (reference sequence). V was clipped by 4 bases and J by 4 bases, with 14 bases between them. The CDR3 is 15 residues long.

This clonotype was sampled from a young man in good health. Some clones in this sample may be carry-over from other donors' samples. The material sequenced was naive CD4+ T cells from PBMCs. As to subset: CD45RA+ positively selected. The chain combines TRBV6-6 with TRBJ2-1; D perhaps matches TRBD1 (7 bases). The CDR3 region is CASSSRGDRYNEQFF. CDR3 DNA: TGTGCCAGCAGTTCGAGGGGGGACAGATACAATGAGCAGTTCTTC.